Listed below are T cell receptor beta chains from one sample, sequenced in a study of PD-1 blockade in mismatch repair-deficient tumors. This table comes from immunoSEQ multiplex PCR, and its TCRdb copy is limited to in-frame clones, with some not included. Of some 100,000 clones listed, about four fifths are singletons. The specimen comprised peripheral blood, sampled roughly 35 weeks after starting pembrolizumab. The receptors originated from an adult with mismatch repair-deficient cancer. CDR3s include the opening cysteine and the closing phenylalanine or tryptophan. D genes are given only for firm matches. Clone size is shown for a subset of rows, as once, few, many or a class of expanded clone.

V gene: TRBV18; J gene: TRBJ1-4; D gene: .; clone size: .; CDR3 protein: CASSFSTNEKLFF; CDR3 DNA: TGTGCCAGCTCATTTTCAACTAATGAAAAACTGTTTTTT
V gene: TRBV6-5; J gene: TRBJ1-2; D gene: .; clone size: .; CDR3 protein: CASTDWTKGYTF; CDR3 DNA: TGTGCCAGCACCGACTGGACTAAAGGCTACACCTTC
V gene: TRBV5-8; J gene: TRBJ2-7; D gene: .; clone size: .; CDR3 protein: CASSSSPGAYEQYF; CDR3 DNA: TGTGCCAGCAGCTCCTCCCCCGGGGCCTACGAGCAGTACTTC
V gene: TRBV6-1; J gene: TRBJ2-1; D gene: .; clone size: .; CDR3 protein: CASSEANGIYNEQFF; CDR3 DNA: TGTGCCAGCAGTGAAGCCAACGGGATCTACAATGAGCAGTTCTTC
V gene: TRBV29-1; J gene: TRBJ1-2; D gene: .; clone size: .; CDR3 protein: CSVVLMDGNYGYTF; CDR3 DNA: TGCAGCGTTGTTCTTATGGACGGGAACTATGGCTACACCTTC
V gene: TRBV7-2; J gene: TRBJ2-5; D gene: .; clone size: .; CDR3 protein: CASSFRLGLTMETQYF; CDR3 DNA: TGTGCCAGCAGCTTTAGACTGGGACTTACCATGGAGACCCAGTACTTC
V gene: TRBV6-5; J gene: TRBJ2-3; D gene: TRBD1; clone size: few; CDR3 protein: CASSRNRGDTDTQYF; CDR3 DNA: TGTGCCAGCAGTCGGAACAGGGGAGACACAGATACGCAGTATTTT
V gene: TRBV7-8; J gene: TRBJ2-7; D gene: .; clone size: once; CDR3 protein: CASSLVGYEQYF; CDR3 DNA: TGTGCCAGCAGCTTAGTTGGTTACGAGCAGTACTTC
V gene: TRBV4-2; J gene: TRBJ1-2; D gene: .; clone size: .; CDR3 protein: CASSQDLGGYGYTF; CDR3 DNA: TGTGCCAGCAGCCAGGACCTCGGGGGCTATGGCTACACCTTC
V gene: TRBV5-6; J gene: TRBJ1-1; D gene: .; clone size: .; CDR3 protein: CASSFTTVNTEAFF; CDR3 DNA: TGTGCCAGCAGCTTTACGACGGTGAACACTGAAGCTTTCTTT
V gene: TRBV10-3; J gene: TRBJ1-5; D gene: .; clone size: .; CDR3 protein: CAIKQEGDGNQPQHF; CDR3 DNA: TGTGCCATCAAACAGGAGGGGGACGGCAATCAGCCCCAGCATTTT
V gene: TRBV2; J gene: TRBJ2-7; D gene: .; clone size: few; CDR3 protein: CASSEGRMRSYEQYF; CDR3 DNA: TGTGCCAGCAGTGAGGGACGAATGAGGTCCTACGAGCAGTACTTC
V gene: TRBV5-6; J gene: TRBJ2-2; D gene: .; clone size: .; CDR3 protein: CASSPTGIYTGELFF; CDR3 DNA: TGTGCCAGCTCACCAACGGGGATATACACCGGGGAGCTGTTTTTT
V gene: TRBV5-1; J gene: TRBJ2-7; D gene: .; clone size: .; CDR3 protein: CASNTGISSYEQYF; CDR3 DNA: TGCGCCAGCAACACCGGGATTTCTTCCTACGAGCAGTACTTC
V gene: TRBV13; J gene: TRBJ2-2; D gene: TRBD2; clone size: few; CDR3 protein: CASSFASGKVGELFF; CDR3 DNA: TGTGCCAGCAGCTTTGCTAGCGGGAAAGTCGGGGAGCTGTTTTTT
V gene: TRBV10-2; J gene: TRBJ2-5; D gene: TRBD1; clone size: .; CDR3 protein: CATFAGGGQETQYF; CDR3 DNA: TGCGCCACCTTTGCAGGGGGCGGCCAAGAGACCCAGTACTTC
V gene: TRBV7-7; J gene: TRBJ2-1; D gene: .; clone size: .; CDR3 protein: CASSDRQEDSSYNEQFF; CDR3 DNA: TGTGCTAGCAGCGATCGGCAGGAAGATAGCTCCTACAATGAGCAGTTCTTC
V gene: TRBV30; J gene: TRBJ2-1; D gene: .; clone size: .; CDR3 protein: CAWKGGSYNEQFF; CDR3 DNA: TGTGCCTGGAAAGGTGGCTCCTACAATGAGCAGTTCTTC
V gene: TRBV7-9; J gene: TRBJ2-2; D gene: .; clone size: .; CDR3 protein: CASRDFHTGELFF; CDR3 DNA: TGTGCCAGCAGGGACTTTCACACCGGGGAGCTGTTTTTT
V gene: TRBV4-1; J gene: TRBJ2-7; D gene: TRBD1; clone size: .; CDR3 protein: CASSQVTGGYEQYF; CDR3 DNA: TGCGCCAGCAGCCAGGTGACAGGGGGCTACGAGCAGTACTTC
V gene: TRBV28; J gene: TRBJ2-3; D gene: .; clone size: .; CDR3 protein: CASSLPGPGNTQYF; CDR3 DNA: TGTGCCAGCAGTTTACCTGGCCCTGGGAATACGCAGTATTTT
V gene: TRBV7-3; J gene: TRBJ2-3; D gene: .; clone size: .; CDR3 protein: CASSLRGRGDTQYF; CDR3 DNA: TGTGCCAGCAGCTTAAGGGGCAGAGGAGATACGCAGTATTTT
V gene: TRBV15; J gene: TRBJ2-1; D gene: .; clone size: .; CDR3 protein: CATSRDSANNEQFF; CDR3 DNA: TGTGCCACCAGCAGAGACAGCGCTAACAATGAGCAGTTCTTC
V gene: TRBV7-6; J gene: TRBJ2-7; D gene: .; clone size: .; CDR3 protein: CASSPTEGLHSQYF; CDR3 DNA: TGTGCCAGCAGCCCAACCGAGGGCCTTCACTCGCAGTACTTC
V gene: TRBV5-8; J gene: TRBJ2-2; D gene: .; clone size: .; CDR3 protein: CASSPYTYTGELFF; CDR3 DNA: TGTGCCAGCAGCCCTTACACCTACACCGGGGAGCTGTTTTTT
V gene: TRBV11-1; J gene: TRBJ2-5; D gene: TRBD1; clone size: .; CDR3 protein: CASSVGTEETQYF; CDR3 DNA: TGTGCCAGCAGCGTAGGGACAGAAGAGACCCAGTACTTC
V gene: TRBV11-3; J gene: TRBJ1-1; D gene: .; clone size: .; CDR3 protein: CASQGRENTEAFF; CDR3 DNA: TGTGCCAGCCAAGGAAGGGAGAACACTGAAGCTTTCTTT
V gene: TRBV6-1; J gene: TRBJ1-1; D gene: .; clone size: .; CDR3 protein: CASSLTGMNTEAFF; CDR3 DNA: TGTGCCAGCAGTTTAACAGGGATGAACACTGAAGCTTTCTTT
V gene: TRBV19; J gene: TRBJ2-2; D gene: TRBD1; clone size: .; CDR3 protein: CASGTGGGNTGELFF; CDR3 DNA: TGTGCCAGCGGGACAGGGGGCGGGAACACCGGGGAGCTGTTTTTT
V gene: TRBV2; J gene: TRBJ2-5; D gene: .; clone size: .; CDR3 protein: CASDLQETQYF; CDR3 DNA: TGTGCCAGTGACCTACAAGAGACCCAGTACTTC
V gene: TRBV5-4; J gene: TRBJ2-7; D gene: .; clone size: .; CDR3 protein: CASSFFLAHYEQYF; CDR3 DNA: TGTGCCAGCAGCTTCTTCCTAGCCCACTACGAGCAGTACTTC
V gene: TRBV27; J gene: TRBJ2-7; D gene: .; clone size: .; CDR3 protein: CASSLGGYEQYF; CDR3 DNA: TGTGCCAGCAGTTTAGGGGGCTACGAGCAGTACTTC
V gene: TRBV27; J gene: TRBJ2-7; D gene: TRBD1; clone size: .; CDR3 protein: CASSPSRDRVSYEQYF; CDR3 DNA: TGTGCCAGCAGTCCCAGCAGGGACAGGGTATCCTACGAGCAGTACTTC
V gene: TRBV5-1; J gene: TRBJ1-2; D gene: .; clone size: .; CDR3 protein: CASSFSDPNYGYTF; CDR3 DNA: TGCGCCAGCAGCTTCTCAGACCCTAACTATGGCTACACCTTC
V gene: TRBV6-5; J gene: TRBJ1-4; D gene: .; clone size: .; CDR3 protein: CASSYSVPGREKLFF; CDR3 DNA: TGTGCCAGCAGTTACTCGGTCCCCGGGAGAGAAAAACTGTTTTTT
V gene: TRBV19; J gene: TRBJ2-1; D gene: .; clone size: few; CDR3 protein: CAVGMGPGNEQFF; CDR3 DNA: TGTGCCGTCGGTATGGGGCCCGGAAATGAGCAGTTCTTC
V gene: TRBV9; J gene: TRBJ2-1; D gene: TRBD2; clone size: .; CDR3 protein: CASSVGGSTYNEQFF; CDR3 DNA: TGTGCCAGCAGCGTTGGCGGGAGCACCTACAATGAGCAGTTCTTC
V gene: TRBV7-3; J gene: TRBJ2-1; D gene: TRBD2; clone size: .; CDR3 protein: CASSLGVAGVNEQFF; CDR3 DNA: TGTGCCAGCAGCTTGGGGGTAGCGGGAGTTAATGAGCAGTTCTTC
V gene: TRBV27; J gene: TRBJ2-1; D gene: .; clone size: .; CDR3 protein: CASGPRGGEFF; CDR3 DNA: TGTGCCAGCGGCCCGCGAGGGGGGGAGTTCTTC
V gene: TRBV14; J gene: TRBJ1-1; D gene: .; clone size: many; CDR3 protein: CASSQGAGIEAFF; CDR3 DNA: TGTGCCAGCAGCCAAGGGGCAGGGATTGAAGCTTTCTTT
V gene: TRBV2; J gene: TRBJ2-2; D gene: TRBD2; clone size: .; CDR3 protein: CASSEGGGRALNTGELFF; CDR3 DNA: TGTGCCAGCAGTGAAGGGGGCGGGAGGGCCCTAAACACCGGGGAGCTGTTTTTT
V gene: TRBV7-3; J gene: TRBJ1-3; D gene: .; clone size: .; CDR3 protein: CASSLGSGNTIYF; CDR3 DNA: TGTGCCAGCAGCTTAGGGTCTGGAAACACCATATATTTT
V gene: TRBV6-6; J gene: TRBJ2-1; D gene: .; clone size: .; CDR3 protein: CASRYGSYNEQFF; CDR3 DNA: TGTGCCAGCCGCTATGGCTCCTACAATGAGCAGTTCTTC
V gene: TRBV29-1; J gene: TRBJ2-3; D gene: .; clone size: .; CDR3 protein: CSVRDLGADTQYF; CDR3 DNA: TGCAGCGTTCGGGACTTGGGGGCAGATACGCAGTATTTT
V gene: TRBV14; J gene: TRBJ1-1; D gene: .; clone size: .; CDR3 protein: CASSQPKRASDTEAFF; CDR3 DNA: TGTGCCAGCAGCCAACCCAAAAGGGCAAGTGACACTGAAGCTTTCTTT
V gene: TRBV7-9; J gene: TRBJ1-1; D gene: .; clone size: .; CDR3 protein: CASSLGGYEAFF; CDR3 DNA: TGTGCCAGCAGCCTGGGGGGGTACGAAGCTTTCTTT
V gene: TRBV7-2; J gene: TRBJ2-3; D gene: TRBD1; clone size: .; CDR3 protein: CASSLTRDRGTDTQYF; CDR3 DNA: TGTGCCAGCAGCTTAACCCGGGACAGGGGCACAGATACGCAGTATTTT
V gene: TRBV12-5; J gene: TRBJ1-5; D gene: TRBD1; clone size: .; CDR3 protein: CASGTRDRGLQPQHF; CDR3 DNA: TGTGCTAGTGGGACCCGGGACAGGGGTCTTCAGCCCCAGCATTTT
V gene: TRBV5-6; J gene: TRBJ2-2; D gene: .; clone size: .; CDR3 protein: CASSAVGAGELFF; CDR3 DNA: TGTGCCAGCAGCGCGGTCGGGGCCGGGGAGCTGTTTTTT
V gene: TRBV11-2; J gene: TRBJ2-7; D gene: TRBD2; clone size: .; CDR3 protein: CASSLEASGPEQYF; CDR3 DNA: TGTGCCAGCAGCTTAGAGGCTAGCGGACCCGAGCAGTACTTC